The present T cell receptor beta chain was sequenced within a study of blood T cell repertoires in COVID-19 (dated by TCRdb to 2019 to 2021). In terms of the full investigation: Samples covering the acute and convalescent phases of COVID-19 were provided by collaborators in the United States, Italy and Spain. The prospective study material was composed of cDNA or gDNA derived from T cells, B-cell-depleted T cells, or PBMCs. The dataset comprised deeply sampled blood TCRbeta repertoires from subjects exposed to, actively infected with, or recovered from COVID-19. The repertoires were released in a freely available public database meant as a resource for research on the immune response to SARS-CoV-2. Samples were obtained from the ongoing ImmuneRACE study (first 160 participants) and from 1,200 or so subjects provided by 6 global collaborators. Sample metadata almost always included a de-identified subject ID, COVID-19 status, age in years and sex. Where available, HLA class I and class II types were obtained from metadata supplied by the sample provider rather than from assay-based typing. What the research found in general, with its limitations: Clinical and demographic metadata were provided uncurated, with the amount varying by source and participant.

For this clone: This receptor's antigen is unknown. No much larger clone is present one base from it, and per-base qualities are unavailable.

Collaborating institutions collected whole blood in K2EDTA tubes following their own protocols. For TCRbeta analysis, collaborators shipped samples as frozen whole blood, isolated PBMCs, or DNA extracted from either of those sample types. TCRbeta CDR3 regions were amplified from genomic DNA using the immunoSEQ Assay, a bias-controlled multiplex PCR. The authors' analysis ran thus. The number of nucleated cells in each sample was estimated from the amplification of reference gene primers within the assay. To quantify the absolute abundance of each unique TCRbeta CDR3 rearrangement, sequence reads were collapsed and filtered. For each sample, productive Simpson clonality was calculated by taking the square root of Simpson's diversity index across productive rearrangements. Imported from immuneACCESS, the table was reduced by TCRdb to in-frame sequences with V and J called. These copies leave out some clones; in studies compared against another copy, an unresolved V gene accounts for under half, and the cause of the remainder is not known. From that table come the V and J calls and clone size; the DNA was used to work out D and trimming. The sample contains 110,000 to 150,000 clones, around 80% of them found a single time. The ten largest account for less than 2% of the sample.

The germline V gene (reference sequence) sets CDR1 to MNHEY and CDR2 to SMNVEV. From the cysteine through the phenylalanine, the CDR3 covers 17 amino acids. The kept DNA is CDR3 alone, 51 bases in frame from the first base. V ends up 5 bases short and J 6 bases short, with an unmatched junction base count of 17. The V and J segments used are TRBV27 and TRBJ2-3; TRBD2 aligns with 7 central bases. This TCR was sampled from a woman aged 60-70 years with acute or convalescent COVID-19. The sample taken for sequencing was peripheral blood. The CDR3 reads CASSAYPTSSLMDTQYF. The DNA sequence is TGTGCCAGCAGTGCCTACCCGACTAGCAGTCTAATGGATACGCAGTATTTT.